The present T cell receptor beta chain was sequenced within a study of cytomegalovirus exposure and HLA in healthy donors. Primers included in the PCR were 60 Vbeta and 13 Jbeta primers. Measured with immunoSEQ multiplex PCR; TCRdb has only the in-frame clones, and not every one. The sample includes 110,000 or so clones, just under 80% of them seen just once. This TCR was sampled from a male donor in good health and CMV-seronegative. Sequenced sample: PBMCs.

This CDR3 reads CASSPQGALGNEQYF. The CDR3 DNA sequence: TGTGCCAGTAGTCCCCAGGGGGCCTTGGGGAACGAGCAGTACTTC. The J gene is TRBJ2-7, the V gene TRBV19; 8 nucleotides match TRBD1. V dropped 5 bases and J dropped 5; count of bases not matched to a gene: 11. Germline assignment: CDR1 LNHDA and CDR2 SQIVND (reference sequence). The CDR3 covers 15 residues.